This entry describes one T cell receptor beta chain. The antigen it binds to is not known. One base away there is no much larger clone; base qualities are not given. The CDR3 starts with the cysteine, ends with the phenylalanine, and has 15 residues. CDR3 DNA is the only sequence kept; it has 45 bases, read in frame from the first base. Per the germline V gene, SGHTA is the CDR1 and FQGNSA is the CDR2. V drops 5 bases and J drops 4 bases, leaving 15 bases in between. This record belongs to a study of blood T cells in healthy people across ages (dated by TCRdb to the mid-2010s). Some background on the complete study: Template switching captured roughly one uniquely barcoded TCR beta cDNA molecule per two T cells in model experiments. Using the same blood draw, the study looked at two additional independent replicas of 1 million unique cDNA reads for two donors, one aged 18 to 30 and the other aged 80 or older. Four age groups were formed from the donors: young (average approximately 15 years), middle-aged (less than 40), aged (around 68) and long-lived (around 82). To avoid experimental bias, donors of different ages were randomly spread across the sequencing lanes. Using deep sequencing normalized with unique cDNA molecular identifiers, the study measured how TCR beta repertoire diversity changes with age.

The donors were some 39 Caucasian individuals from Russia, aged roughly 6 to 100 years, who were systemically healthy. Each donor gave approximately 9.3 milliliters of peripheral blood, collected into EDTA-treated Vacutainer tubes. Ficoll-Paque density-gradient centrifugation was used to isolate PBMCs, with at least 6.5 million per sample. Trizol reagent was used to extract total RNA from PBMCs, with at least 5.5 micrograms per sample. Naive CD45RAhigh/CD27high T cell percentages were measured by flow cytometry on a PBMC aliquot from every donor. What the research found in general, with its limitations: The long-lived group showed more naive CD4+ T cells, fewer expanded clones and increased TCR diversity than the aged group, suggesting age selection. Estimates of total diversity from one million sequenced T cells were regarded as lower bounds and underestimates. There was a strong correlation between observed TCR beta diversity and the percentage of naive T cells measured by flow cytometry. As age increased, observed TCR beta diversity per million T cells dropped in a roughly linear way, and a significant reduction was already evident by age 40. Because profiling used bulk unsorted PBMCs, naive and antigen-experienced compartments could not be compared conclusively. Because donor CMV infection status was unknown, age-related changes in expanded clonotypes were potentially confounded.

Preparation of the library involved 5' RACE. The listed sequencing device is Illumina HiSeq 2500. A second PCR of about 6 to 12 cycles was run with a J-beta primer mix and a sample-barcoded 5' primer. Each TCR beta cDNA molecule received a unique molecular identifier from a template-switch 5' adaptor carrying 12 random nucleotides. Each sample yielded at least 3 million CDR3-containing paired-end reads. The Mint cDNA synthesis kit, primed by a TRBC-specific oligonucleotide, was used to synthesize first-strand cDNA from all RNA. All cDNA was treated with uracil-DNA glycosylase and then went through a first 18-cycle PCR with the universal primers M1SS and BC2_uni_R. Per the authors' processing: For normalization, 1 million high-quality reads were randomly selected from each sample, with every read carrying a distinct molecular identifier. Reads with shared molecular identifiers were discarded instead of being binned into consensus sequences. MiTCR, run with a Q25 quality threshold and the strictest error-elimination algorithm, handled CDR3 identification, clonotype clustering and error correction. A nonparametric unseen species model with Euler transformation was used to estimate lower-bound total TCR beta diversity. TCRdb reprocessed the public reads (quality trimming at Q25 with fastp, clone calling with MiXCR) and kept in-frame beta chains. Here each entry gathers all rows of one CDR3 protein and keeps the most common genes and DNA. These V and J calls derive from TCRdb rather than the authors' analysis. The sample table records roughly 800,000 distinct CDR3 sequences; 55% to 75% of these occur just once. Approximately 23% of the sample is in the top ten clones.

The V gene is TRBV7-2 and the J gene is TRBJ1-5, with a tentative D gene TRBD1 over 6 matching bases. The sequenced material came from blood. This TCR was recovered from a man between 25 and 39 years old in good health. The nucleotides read TGTGCCAGCAGCGCTAGCCAGGGGCTTAATCAGCCCCAGCATTTT. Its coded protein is CASSASQGLNQPQHF.